This TCR beta chain was identified in a study of identical twins. With regard to this clonotype: The antigen is not known.

Germline-derived CDR1 and CDR2 are KGHDR and SFDVKD. V gave up 0 bases and J gave up 11 bases, with 9 bases separating them. The CDR3 consists of 12 residues. Broader study findings: Abundant beta clonotypes from cord blood had fewer insertions, unlike memory repertoires, which showed none. For zero-insertion analyses, partial confounding could come from invariant MAIT and iNKT cells.

Template switching added a universal primer binding site, and final cDNA carried unique molecular identifiers. TCRdb re-analysed the 5' RACE reads in MiXCR, keeping a single row per CDR3 protein. The sample lists 1.5 million to 2 million distinct CDR3 sequences; around 29% were seen once. Sequencing was done on a sample of cord blood. This sequence originates from a newborn girl in good health. V usage is TRBV24-1 and J usage is TRBJ1-1; D is uncertain. The CDR3 DNA reads TGTGCCACCAGTGATTTGTCAGGAGCGGCTTTCTTT. This codes for CATSDLSGAAFF.